These 30 T cell receptor beta chains originate from one sample sequenced in a study of blood T cell repertoires in COVID-19. Using immunoSEQ multiplex PCR, the repertoire was profiled, and TCRdb retains in-frame clones only, with some absent. The table records fewer than 500,000 clones, 75% to 90% of them present only once. The sequencing input was PBMCs or T cells enriched from blood (not recorded which). All receptors come from a woman aged 18-29 years who had recovered from COVID-19.

The chain carries TRBV11-2 and TRBJ2-7; 7 bases are a match to TRBD1. The CDR3 has 14 amino acids. Germline V gene data show CDR1 as SGHAT and CDR2 as FQNNGV. With V trimmed by 2 bases and J by 3 bases, 4 bases remained unmatched. DNA for the CDR3: TGTGCCAGCAGCTTAACGGGACAGAGCTACGAGCAGTACTTC. Protein: CASSLTGQSYEQYF.

This clone has just a few counts. Additional DNA sequences in this sample encode the identical CDR3. The chain uses TRBV5-1 and TRBJ1-1; the match to TRBD1 covers 8 bases. J gave up 8 bases and V 0 bases, and 0 bases lay outside the gene matches. This CDR3 is built from 12 residues. Per the germline V gene, CDR1 is SGHRS and CDR2 is YFSETQ. The CDR3 sequence is CASSLGDREAFF. CDR3 DNA sequence: TGCGCCAGCAGCTTGGGGGACAGGGAAGCTTTCTTT.

The rearrangement links TRBV5-5 to TRBJ1-2; 7 nucleotides line up with TRBD1. This CDR3 comprises 17 residues. The V gene's germline CDR1 is SGHKS and CDR2 YYEKEE (reference sequence). The junction had 9 bases not matched to a gene; V was cut back by 1 base and J by 0 bases. The CDR3 DNA sequence: TGTGCCAGCAGCTTGCGGGACAGCGTTCGAGCTAACTATGGCTACACCTTC. Translated: CASSLRDSVRANYGYTF. The variable domain in full, with the rest retrieved from reference TRBV5-5 and TRBJ1-2, is DAGVTQSPTHLIKTRGQQVTLRCSPISGHKSVSWYQQVLGQGPQFIFQYYEKEERGRGNFPDRFSARQFPNYSSELNVNALLLGDSALYLCASSLRDSVRANYGYTFGSGTRLTVV.

In nucleotides, the CDR3 is TGTGCCAGTAGTAGGGGAACCGGGGATGAGCAGTTCTTC. This sequence encodes CASSRGTGDEQFF. The chain joins TRBV19 to TRBJ2-1; D might be TRBD2 (5 bases). The V gene lost 4 bases and the J gene lost 8 bases, with 12 bases spanning the gap. Germline V gene data show CDR1 as LNHDA and CDR2 as SQIVND (reference sequence). The CDR3 consists of 13 residues. The entire variable domain, with the rest obtained from reference TRBV19 and TRBJ2-1, is as follows: DGGITQSPKYLFRKEGQNVTLSCEQNLNHDAMYWYRQDPGQGLRLIYYSQIVNDFQKGDIAEGYSVSREKKESFPLTVTSAQKNPTAFYLCASSRGTGDEQFFGPGTRLTVL.

The rearrangement links TRBV18 to TRBJ2-1; 8 bases align to TRBD2. Germline trimming cut 2 bases from V and 5 bases from J; bases unmatched to any gene: 5. The CDR3 has 15 amino acids. CDR1 KGHSH and CDR2 LQKENI come from the germline V gene. The CDR3 loop is CASSPMRGADNEQFF. CDR3 nucleotides: TGTGCCAGCTCACCAATGCGGGGGGCGGACAATGAGCAGTTCTTC.

The V call is TRBV10-3, the J call TRBJ2-3, with D perhaps matching TRBD2 (6 bases). The germline V and J ends were trimmed by 4 bases and 0 bases, with 14 bases remaining between them. The germline CDR1 and CDR2 sequences are ENHRY and SYGVKD. The CDR3 has 16 amino acids. This chain's CDR3 is CAISGPEGISTDTQYF. The CDR3 nucleotides are TGTGCCATCAGTGGCCCGGAGGGGATTAGCACAGATACGCAGTATTTT.

This chain links TRBV27 with TRBJ1-4; D perhaps matches TRBD1 (5 bases). This CDR3 has 14 residues. Germline CDR1 MNHEY, CDR2 SMNVEV (reference sequence). The V gene lost 0 bases and the J gene lost 11 bases, with 13 bases spanning the gap. CDR3 sequence reads: CASSLSQGSEKLFF. CDR3 nucleotides: TGTGCCAGCAGTTTATCTCAGGGCTCTGAGAAACTGTTTTTT.

The chain links TRBV18 to TRBJ2-7, with 7 bases lining up with TRBD1. V gave up 5 bases and J gave up 2 bases; unmatched junction bases: 6. This CDR3 region has 14 residues. Germline V gene data show CDR1 as KGHSH and CDR2 as LQKENI. The CDR3 bases are TGTGCCAGCTCAGCAGGGGGACAAACCTACGAGCAGTACTTC. Amino acids: CASSAGGQTYEQYF.

The rearrangement links TRBV18 to TRBJ1-5, with D unresolved. The V gene lost 3 bases and the J gene lost 4 bases, with 7 bases spanning the gap. The CDR3 extends over 13 amino acids. Germline assignment: CDR1 KGHSH and CDR2 LQKENI. The CDR3 DNA follows: TGTGCCAGCTCACCGGGAGGAAATCAGCCCCAGCATTTT. It specifies CASSPGGNQPQHF.

The rearrangement joins TRBV5-1 to TRBJ2-7, with a possible D match to TRBD1 (6 bases). The ends were cut back, 6 bases at V and 4 bases at J, with 26 bases in the middle. Germline values: CDR1 SGHRS, CDR2 YFSETQ. CDR3 length: 17 amino acids. The CDR3 region has the DNA TGCGCCAGCAAGCTTGACTTGGCCGTGGGGACACTGTACGAGCAGTACTTC. Its protein is CASKLDLAVGTLYEQYF.

The V gene is TRBV5-6, the J gene TRBJ2-3; D not resolved. The CDR3 is 13 residues long. The germline V gene encodes CDR1 SGHDT and CDR2 YYEEEE. Trimming stripped 2 bases from V and 5 bases from J, with 9 bases between. DNA of the CDR3: TGTGCCAGCAGCTTAGCCCTGCTAGATACGCAGTATTTT. Its translation: CASSLALLDTQYF.

This clone was observed at least ten times. V gene TRBV20-1 combines with J gene TRBJ1-5; a possible D gene is TRBD1 (5 bases). The CDR3 sequence is 15 residues long. Germline CDR1 is DFQATT and CDR2 is SNEGSKA (reference sequence). Trimming removed 3 bases from V and 6 bases from J, with 18 bases in between. CDR3 DNA sequence: TGCAGTGCTAGTCTTACAGGCACATCGGCTCAGCCCCAGCATTTT. Translation gives CSASLTGTSAQPQHF.

The chain carries TRBV3-1 (or the pseudogene TRBV3-2) and TRBJ1-3, with a weak D call TRBD1 (5 bases). Trimming took 7 bases from V and 6 from J, leaving 16 bases between them. This CDR3 comprises 14 residues. Germline V gives CDR1 LGHDT, CDR2 YNNKEL (reference sequence). CDR3 region: CASTRWGEENTIYF. CDR3 nucleotides: TGTGCCAGCACCAGGTGGGGGGAAGAAAACACCATATATTTT.

The V call is TRBV2, the J call TRBJ1-1; D unresolved. The CDR3 has 12 amino acids. V was cut by 6 bases and J by 11 bases, with 16 bases left in between. Germline CDR1 is SNHLY and CDR2 is FYNNEI. Written as DNA, the CDR3 is TGTGCCAGCAGAAACGCTTGGCTGGAGGCTTTCTTT. Translation gives CASRNAWLEAFF. The variable domain in full, with the rest retrieved from reference TRBV2 and TRBJ1-1, is EPEVTQTPSHQVTQMGQEVILRCVPISNHLYFYWYRQILGQKVEFLVSFYNNEISEKSEIFDDQFSVERPDGSNFTLKIRSTKLEDSAMYFCASRNAWLEAFFGQGTRLTVV.

Worth noting for this clone: Other DNA sequences in this sample translate to the same CDR3. V is TRBV5-1 and J is TRBJ2-1; D is unclear. This CDR3 contains 13 residues. The germline CDR1 and CDR2 sequences are SGHRS and YFSETQ. The V end was cut by 0 bases, the J end by 5 bases, with 6 bases between. The chain's CDR3 is CASSLGHNNEQFF. In DNA form, the CDR3 reads TGCGCCAGCAGCTTGGGGCACAACAATGAGCAGTTCTTC.

The chain employs TRBV7-2 and TRBJ2-7; possibly TRBD1 for D (5 bases). CDR1 SGHTA and CDR2 FQGNSA come from the germline V gene. The CDR3 has 14 amino acids. Trimming pared 2 bases from V and 4 bases from J, leaving 12 bases between. DNA of the CDR3: TGTGCCAGCAGCTTAAATAAGGGGCCGTACGAGCAGTACTTC. Encoded protein: CASSLNKGPYEQYF.

This chain connects TRBV7-9 to TRBJ2-3; the match to TRBD2 covers 8 bases. This CDR3 has 14 residues. The V gene end was trimmed by 3 bases and the J gene end by 1 base; junction bases not matched to a gene: 0. Per germline, CDR1 SEHNR and CDR2 FQNEAQ (reference sequence). The CDR3 spells CASSLTSGTDTQYF. The CDR3 nucleotides are TGTGCCAGCAGCTTGACTAGCGGCACAGATACGCAGTATTTT. The variable domain in full, completed from reference TRBV7-9 and TRBJ2-3, reads DTGVSQNPRHKITKRGQNVTFRCDPISEHNRLYWYRQTLGQGPEFLTYFQNEAQLEKSRLLSDRFSAERPKGSFSTLEIQRTEQGDSAMYLCASSLTSGTDTQYFGPGTRLTVL.

The chain uses TRBV6-6 and TRBJ2-1; 7 bases agree with TRBD2. Per germline, CDR1 MNHNY and CDR2 SVGAGI (reference sequence). J was trimmed by 4 bases and V by 2 bases; bases with no gene match: 5. The CDR3 has 15 amino acids. The CDR3 region is CASSYPAGEYNEQFF. The DNA of the CDR3 is TGTGCCAGCAGTTACCCTGCGGGGGAATACAATGAGCAGTTCTTC.

V gene TRBV7-3 combines with J gene TRBJ1-1, with 10 positions matching TRBD1. V dropped 1 base and J dropped 2; count of bases not matched to a gene: 10. The CDR3 sequence is 18 residues long. The germline CDR1 and CDR2 sequences are SGHTA and FQGTGA. The CDR3 sequence: CASSLKPLGTGDNTEAFF. In nucleotides, the CDR3 is TGTGCCAGCAGCTTAAAACCGTTAGGGACAGGGGATAACACTGAAGCTTTCTTT.

The chain links TRBV7-2 to TRBJ1-6, with 9 bases that match TRBD1. Germline V gives CDR1 SGHTA, CDR2 FQGNSA. CDR3 length: 16 residues. V shed 4 bases and J 6 bases; nucleotides not matched to a gene: 7. CDR3 DNA sequence: TGTGCCAGCAGCTATTGGACAGGGGTATCTAATTCACCCCTCCACTTT. Translating gives CASSYWTGVSNSPLHF.

The chain employs TRBV28 and TRBJ2-3; D is ambiguous. The germline V and J ends were trimmed by 4 bases and 6 bases, with 11 bases remaining between them. This CDR3 has 13 amino acids. The germline V gene encodes CDR1 MDHEN and CDR2 SYDVKM. CDR3 bases: TGTGCCAGCAGTTCCCAAGCCCCTGATACGCAGTATTTT. It encodes CASSSQAPDTQYF.

The rearrangement links TRBV6-2 or TRBV6-3 to TRBJ1-6; weak D call: TRBD1 (6 bases). The CDR3 runs to 14 residues. Trimming pared 2 bases from V and 9 bases from J, leaving 11 bases between. Germline lookup yields CDR1 MNHEY and CDR2 SVGEGT. Written as DNA, the CDR3 is TGTGCCAGCAGTTACGGGGGCTCGGGTTCACCCCTCCACTTT. It translates to CASSYGGSGSPLHF.

The CDR3 nucleotides are TGTGCCAGCGGTGGCGGGGGGGCAGATACGCAGTATTTT. Amino acids: CASGGGGADTQYF. The chain combines TRBV2 with TRBJ2-3, with 9 bases lining up with TRBD2. V dropped 8 bases and J dropped 4; count of bases not matched to a gene: 4. Per germline, CDR1 SNHLY and CDR2 FYNNEI. The CDR3 runs to 13 residues. Full variable domain (outside the CDR3, taken from reference TRBV2 and TRBJ2-3): EPEVTQTPSHQVTQMGQEVILRCVPISNHLYFYWYRQILGQKVEFLVSFYNNEISEKSEIFDDQFSVERPDGSNFTLKIRSTKLEDSAMYFCASGGGGADTQYFGPGTRLTVL.

This chain joins TRBV18 and TRBJ2-1; TRBD2 agrees at 10 bases. Losses at the gene ends were 1 base for V and 7 bases for J; bases not matched to a gene: 7. This CDR3 contains 16 residues. Germline V gene sequence: CDR1 KGHSH, CDR2 LQKENI. CDR3 DNA sequence: TGTGCCAGCTCACCACTCCCTAGCGGGGGACGTAATGAGCAGTTCTTC. As protein: CASSPLPSGGRNEQFF.

The J gene is TRBJ2-3, the V gene TRBV27, with TRBD2 matching over 8 bases. Germline values: CDR1 MNHEY, CDR2 SMNVEV (reference sequence). V lost 2 bases and J lost 4; bases outside the gene matches: 8. The CDR3 loop spans 16 amino acids. The CDR3 spells CASSLMSGGASDTQYF. In DNA, the CDR3 is TGTGCCAGCAGTTTAATGTCGGGGGGGGCGTCAGATACGCAGTATTTT.

The chain joins TRBV20-1 to TRBJ1-2; tentatively, D is TRBD1 (5 bases). CDR3 length: 15 amino acids. In germline, CDR1 is DFQATT, CDR2 SNEGSKA (reference sequence). Deletions cut 3 bases from V and 4 bases from J, with 18 bases between. CDR3 DNA: TGCAGTGCTAGTCTTTCCAGGGATATAGGCTATGGCTACACCTTC. Its protein product is CSASLSRDIGYGYTF.

This chain connects TRBV3-1 (or the pseudogene TRBV3-2) to TRBJ1-2; 8 positions agree with TRBD1. The CDR3 consists of 15 residues. The germline CDR1 and CDR2 sequences are LGHDT and YNNKEL (reference sequence). V gave up 5 bases and J gave up 1 base; unmatched junction bases: 6. The chain's CDR3 is CASSYGQGGNYGYTF. In DNA, the CDR3 is TGTGCCAGCAGCTATGGACAGGGCGGTAACTATGGCTACACCTTC.

Ten or more counts support this clone. The V and J genes are TRBV2 and TRBJ1-5; D is perhaps TRBD1 (5 bases). V lost 11 bases and J 4 bases, leaving 12 bases between the germline ends. CDR1 is SNHLY and CDR2 is FYNNEI in the germline V gene. The CDR3 consists of 12 residues. The CDR3 sequence is CASGGGNQPQHF. CDR3 sequence (DNA): TGTGCCTCAGGCGGGGGAAATCAGCCCCAGCATTTT.

The rearrangement uses TRBV5-1 and TRBJ2-7, with TRBD1 identical over 7 bases. CDR3 size: 13 residues. V lost 6 bases, J lost 0 bases, and 3 bases stayed unmatched. Per germline, CDR1 SGHRS and CDR2 YFSETQ. CDR3 DNA: TGCGCCAGCACCGGACAGGCCTCCTACGAGCAGTACTTC. Translated: CASTGQASYEQYF.

This chain joins TRBV5-4 and TRBJ2-3; 9 nucleotides match TRBD2. Trimming removed 0 bases from V and 4 bases from J; junction bases left unmatched: 6. In germline, CDR1 is SGHNT, CDR2 YYREEE (reference sequence). The length of the CDR3 is 16 residues. The CDR3 here is CASSLVRGGDADTQYF. The CDR3 DNA is TGTGCCAGCAGCTTGGTGCGGGGGGGAGACGCAGATACGCAGTATTTT.